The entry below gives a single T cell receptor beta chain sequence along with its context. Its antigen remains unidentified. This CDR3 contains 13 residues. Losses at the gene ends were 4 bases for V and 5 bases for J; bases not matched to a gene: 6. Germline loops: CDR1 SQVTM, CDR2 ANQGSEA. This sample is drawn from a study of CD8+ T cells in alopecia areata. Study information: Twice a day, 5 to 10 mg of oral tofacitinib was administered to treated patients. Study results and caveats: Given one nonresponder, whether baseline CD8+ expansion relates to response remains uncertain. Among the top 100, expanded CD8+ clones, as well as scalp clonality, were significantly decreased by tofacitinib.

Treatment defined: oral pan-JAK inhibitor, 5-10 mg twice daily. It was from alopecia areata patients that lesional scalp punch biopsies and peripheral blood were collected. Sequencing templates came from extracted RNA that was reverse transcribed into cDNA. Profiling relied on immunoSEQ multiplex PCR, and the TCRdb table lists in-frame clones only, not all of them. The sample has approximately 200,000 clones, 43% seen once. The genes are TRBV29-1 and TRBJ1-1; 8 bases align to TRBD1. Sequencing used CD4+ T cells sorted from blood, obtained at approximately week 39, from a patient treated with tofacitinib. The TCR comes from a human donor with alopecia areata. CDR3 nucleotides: TGCAGCGTTGTGCAGGGGGCGAGGACTGAAGCTTTCTTT. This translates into CSVVQGARTEAFF.